Shown below are 19 T cell receptor beta chains from a single sample sequenced in a study of memory CD4+ T cells and cytomegalovirus serostatus. The sort gate was single viable CD3+CD4+CD8-CD45RO+ cells for memory CD4+ T cells. TCRdb's copy holds only in-frame clones and misses some; the assay was immunoSEQ multiplex PCR. The table includes some 40,000 clones, 79% detected once. The sequenced sample was memory CD4+ T cells from blood. Receptor source: an adult in good health and CMV-seropositive.

V usage is TRBV4-2 and J usage is TRBJ2-3; 14 bases are shared with TRBD2. The ends lost 4 bases at V and 1 base at J; junction bases unmatched: 1. CDR1 is LGHNA, CDR2 YNFKEQ, per germline. This CDR3 has 16 amino acids. The CDR3 here is CASSRGLAGGTDTQYF. The CDR3 nucleotides read TGTGCCAGCAGCCGGGGACTAGCGGGAGGCACAGATACGCAGTATTTT.

The chain joins TRBV7-9 to TRBJ1-5; D gene unclear. CDR3 length equals 13 residues. Trimming took off 0 bases at V and 3 bases at J, with 3 bases between the two ends. The germline gives CDR1 SEHNR, CDR2 FQNEAQ (reference sequence). CDR3 amino acids: CASSLASNQPQHF. The DNA for the CDR3 is TGTGCCAGCAGCTTAGCATCCAATCAGCCCCAGCATTTT.

This clone was counted only a few times. This chain joins TRBV19 and TRBJ1-1; D may be TRBD1 (5 bases). From germline, CDR1 is LNHDA and CDR2 SQIVND (reference sequence). V was shortened by 10 bases and J by 12 bases, with 18 bases between the two germline ends. This CDR3 spans 11 amino acids. CDR3 nucleotide sequence: TGTGCCACCATGTACGGGGGAGGACCTTTCTTT. This sequence encodes CATMYGGGPFF.

This clone was seen only a few times. The chain is built from TRBV4-3 and TRBJ1-1; D is ambiguous. The V end was cut by 2 bases, the J end by 11 bases, with 12 bases between. Germline-derived CDR1 and CDR2 are LGHNA and YSLEER. The CDR3 has 12 amino acids. CDR3 in amino acids: CASSQLGGWAFF. DNA of the CDR3: TGCGCCAGCAGCCAACTGGGAGGGTGGGCTTTCTTT.

J is TRBJ2-6 and V is TRBV6-5, with D tentatively TRBD1 (5 bases). Germline CDR1 reads MNHEY; CDR2 reads SVGAGI. This CDR3 contains 13 residues. V lost 6 bases and J lost 4, with 7 bases in between. CDR3 residues: CASRGPGANVLTF. The CDR3 DNA is TGTGCCAGCAGGGGGCCGGGGGCCAACGTCCTGACTTTC.

This chain joins TRBV5-1 and TRBJ2-2; no reliable D call. In germline, CDR1 is SGHRS, CDR2 YFSETQ. The V end was cut by 0 bases, the J end by 3 bases, with 12 bases between. The CDR3 has 16 amino acids. The CDR3 DNA reads as TGCGCCAGCAGCTTGGGTATCCAGGCCGACACCGGGGAGCTGTTTTTT. Its protein is CASSLGIQADTGELFF.

In its sample, this clone was seen once. The same CDR3 can be traced to other DNA sequences in this sample. The DNA of the CDR3 is TGTGCCAGCAGCTACGGGACAGCGAACACTGAAGCTTTCTTT. Translated, it gives CASSYGTANTEAFF. V usage is TRBV7-2 and J usage is TRBJ1-1, with 7 positions matching TRBD1. The CDR3 loop spans 14 amino acids. The V and J ends lost 4 bases and 1 base, in that order; junction bases with no gene match: 3. Germline-derived CDR1 and CDR2 are SGHTA and FQGNSA.

The chain carries TRBV19 and TRBJ1-1; 9 bases align to TRBD1. CDR1 is LNHDA, CDR2 SQIVND, per germline (reference sequence). CDR3 length: 14 amino acids. Trimming at V came to 8 bases and at J to 1 base, leaving 5 bases not matched to a gene. The CDR3 spells CASGTGGTNTEAFF. The CDR3 nucleotides read TGTGCCAGTGGAACAGGGGGCACGAACACTGAAGCTTTCTTT.

This chain links TRBV7-2 with TRBJ2-3; TRBD2 agrees at 9 bases. The length of the CDR3 is 16 residues. The V gene's germline CDR1 is SGHTA and CDR2 FQGNSA. V trimming: 3 bases; J trimming: 1 base; junction bases outside the gene matches: 5. The chain's CDR3 is CASSLLAGGRTDTQYF. The CDR3 coding sequence is TGTGCCAGCAGCTTGCTTGCGGGGGGGCGCACAGATACGCAGTATTTT.

The chain links TRBV28 to TRBJ2-2; 9 bases are a match to TRBD1. The CDR3 sequence is 17 residues long. Germline trimming cut 8 bases from V and 4 bases from J; bases unmatched to any gene: 14. CDR1 is MDHEN and CDR2 is SYDVKM in the germline V gene. CDR3 sequence: CASCRLGTGRFTGELFF. CDR3 DNA: TGTGCCAGCTGCAGGTTGGGGACAGGGCGTTTCACCGGGGAGCTGTTTTTT.

This sequence joins TRBV6-8 and TRBJ2-2; 7 nucleotides match TRBD1. The V gene end was trimmed by 2 bases and the J gene end by 5 bases; junction bases not matched to a gene: 2. CDR3 length: 14 amino acids. Germline V lookup: CDR1 MNHGY, CDR2 SAAAGT. The DNA for the CDR3 is TGTGCCAGCAGTTACCCGACAGGGACCGGGGAGCTGTTTTTT. This gives the protein CASSYPTGTGELFF.

The chain employs TRBV29-1 and TRBJ2-1; 10 bases fit TRBD1. Germline V gene data show CDR1 as SQVTM and CDR2 as ANQGSEA. V was clipped by 5 bases and J by 6 bases; unmatched bases: 13. This CDR3 is 16 amino acids long. The CDR3 coding sequence is TGCAGCGTTACAACGCCGGGACAGGGGATTTTCAATGAGCAGTTCTTC. This sequence encodes CSVTTPGQGIFNEQFF.

J is TRBJ2-5 and V is TRBV19; maybe TRBD1 (5 bases). The germline V and J ends were trimmed by 8 bases and 5 bases, with 24 bases remaining between them. The CDR3 covers 16 residues. Per germline, CDR1 LNHDA and CDR2 SQIVND (reference sequence). The CDR3 protein is CASQELRTYPRETQYF. In nucleotides, the CDR3 is TGTGCCAGTCAAGAACTTCGGACATACCCCAGGGAGACCCAGTACTTC.

The chain links TRBV27 to TRBJ2-2, with 10 bases fitting TRBD2. Germline V gives CDR1 MNHEY, CDR2 SMNVEV (reference sequence). CDR3 length: 15 residues. Germline trimming cut 5 bases from V and 3 bases from J; bases unmatched to any gene: 3. CDR3 protein: CASSDLAGDTGELFF. The CDR3 DNA follows: TGTGCCAGCAGTGACCTAGCGGGGGACACCGGGGAGCTGTTTTTT.

This rearrangement joins TRBV7-9 to TRBJ2-1; D gene uncertain. Germline lookup yields CDR1 SEHNR and CDR2 FQNEAQ (reference sequence). This CDR3 spans 12 amino acids. V was clipped by 2 bases and J by 10 bases, with 9 bases between them. CDR3 nucleotide sequence: TGTGCCAGCAGCTTACTGGGTAGCGAGCAGTTCTTC. It encodes CASSLLGSEQFF.

This rearrangement joins TRBV4-3 to TRBJ1-5; D is possibly TRBD1 (5 bases). The germline V gene has CDR1 LGHNA and CDR2 YSLEER. V was trimmed by 0 bases and J by 4 bases, leaving 16 bases between them. The CDR3 covers 17 residues. The CDR3 nucleotides are TGCGCCAGCAGCCAAGATCCGGGGCCCGAATTGAATCAGCCCCAGCATTTT. Translating gives CASSQDPGPELNQPQHF.

The chain links TRBV5-8 to TRBJ1-2, with a tentative D call TRBD1 (6 bases). The germline CDR1 and CDR2 sequences are SGHTS and YDEGEE. V was trimmed by 0 bases and J by 8 bases, leaving 11 bases between them. The CDR3 loop spans 13 amino acids. The CDR3 is CASSLGQGFGYTF. The CDR3 coding sequence is TGTGCCAGCAGCTTGGGGCAGGGGTTCGGCTACACCTTC.

The chain recombines TRBV5-8 with TRBJ1-2; 9 bases are a match to TRBD1. Germline CDR1 is SGHTS and CDR2 is YDEGEE. The CDR3 runs to 14 residues. The J segment lost 2 bases and the V segment lost 4 bases, leaving 3 bases of the junction unmatched. CDR3 in amino acids: CASSHRGLNYGYTF. The DNA of the CDR3 is TGTGCCAGCAGCCACAGGGGGCTAAACTATGGCTACACCTTC.

Of note for this clone: At one boundary the junction diverges from the germline segment, which might be a read error. The genes are TRBV7-7 and TRBJ2-3; D gene uncertain. CDR1 and CDR2 from the germline V gene are SSHAT and FNYEAQ (reference sequence). This CDR3 comprises 15 residues. The CDR3 sequence: CASSSSPGPPDTQYF. CDR3 sequence (DNA): TGTGCTAGCAGCTCCTCCCCAGGACCACCTGATACGCAGTATTTT.